This TCR beta chain was sequenced for a study of blood T cell repertoires in COVID-19. Whole-study context: From the United States, Italy and Spain came samples of acute and convalescent COVID-19. PBMCs, B-cell-depleted T cells, or T cells were the source of the cDNA or gDNA that made up the material.

V was trimmed by 0 bases and J by 7 bases, leaving 7 bases between them. The CDR3 covers 13 residues. Germline loops: CDR1 MNHEY, CDR2 SVGEGT. Original data processing: Nucleated cell number was recorded as an estimate derived from reference gene primer amplification. TCRdb's table, derived via immunoSEQ multiplex PCR, lists solely in-frame clones and lacks some. V and J calls and clone size are copied from that table; D and trimming were computed from the DNA. This table has around 250,000 clones, around 87% appearing once. This clonotype was sampled from a woman in her 70s with active or convalescent COVID-19. The sample comprised peripheral blood. V is TRBV6-2 or TRBV6-3 and J is TRBJ1-5, with D perhaps TRBD1 (5 bases). The CDR3 here is CASSYSGAQPQHF. The CDR3 DNA sequence: TGTGCCAGCAGTTACTCTGGGGCACAGCCCCAGCATTTT.